This T cell receptor beta chain comes out of a study of cytomegalovirus exposure and HLA in healthy donors. Overall study findings and caveats: The study had only CMV serostatus as immune exposure information. Being productive about 90% or about 30% of the time was typical of most TCR beta V segments in an earlier analysis.

V lost 6 bases and J lost 4; bases outside the gene matches: 7. This CDR3 has 14 amino acids. The germline V gene encodes CDR1 LNHDA and CDR2 SQIVND (reference sequence). Notes on this clone: Its antigen remains unidentified.

PCR was performed using 60 Vbeta and 13 Jbeta primers. In the original analysis: In a later analysis, the count reached about 80 million unique TCR beta chains, with approximately 10 million shared. The table came from immunoSEQ multiplex PCR; TCRdb's copy has only in-frame clones and leaves some out. V and J calls and clone size are copied from that table; D and trimming were computed from the DNA. The repertoire holds 200,000 to 250,000 clones, with around 80% as singletons. V usage is TRBV19 and J usage is TRBJ2-7, with TRBD1 matching 9 bases. The receptor was derived from a young man in good health and CMV-seronegative. Source material: PBMCs. In nucleotides, the CDR3 is TGTGCCAGTAGCTCCCGGACAGGGGAGTACGAGCAGTACTTC. Encoded protein: CASSSRTGEYEQYF. Using reference TRBV19 and TRBJ2-7 for the parts outside the CDR3, the full variable domain is DGGITQSPKYLFRKEGQNVTLSCEQNLNHDAMYWYRQDPGQGLRLIYYSQIVNDFQKGDIAEGYSVSREKKESFPLTVTSAQKNPTAFYLCASSSRTGEYEQYFGPGTRLTVT.